This is a list of T cell receptor beta chains from one sample in a study of CD8 T cells in ankylosing spondylitis. MiXCR was run by TCRdb on the 5' RACE reads, yielding one entry per CDR3 protein. The sample lists 100,000 to 150,000 distinct CDR3 sequences, 7% seen once, with more than 9% in the top ten. Sequencing input: blood, either unsorted or a sorted T cell fraction (not recorded which). The receptor source for this set is a male donor with ankylosing spondylitis or in good health (not recorded which). Each CDR3 is given with its conserved first and last residue. D genes are given only for firm matches. Rows give clone size only sometimes, using once, few, many, or a class for an expanded clone.

V	D	J	size	CDR3	DNA
TRBV4-2	-	TRBJ1-5	many	CASSQEGLRNQPQHF	TGTGCCAGCAGCCAGGAGGGACTTCGAAATCAGCCCCAGCATTTT
TRBV4-1	TRBD2	TRBJ2-5	many	CASRRNPSGGAVETQYF	TGCGCCAGCAGACGAAACCCTAGCGGGGGGGCTGTAGAGACCCAGTACTTC
TRBV29-1	-	TRBJ1-1	many	CSVTTYTEAFF	TGCAGCGTTACCACCTACACTGAAGCTTTCTTT
TRBV12-3/TRBV12-4	TRBD2	TRBJ2-7	many	CASSPRTSGSGEQYF	TGTGCCAGCAGTCCTCGGACTAGCGGGAGTGGCGAGCAGTACTTC
TRBV7-2	TRBD2	TRBJ2-3	-	CASSLSGTRRFPDTQYF	TGTGCCAGCAGCTTAAGTGGGACTAGAAGGTTCCCAGATACGCAGTATTTT
TRBV15	-	TRBJ2-3	many	CATSRAPQDTQYF	TGTGCCACCAGCAGGGCCCCCCAAGATACGCAGTATTTT
TRBV2	TRBD1	TRBJ1-2	many	CASRRTGAYTF	TGTGCCAGCAGGAGGACAGGGGCCTACACCTTC
TRBV10-3	-	TRBJ1-6	few	CAISLGRDNSPLHF	TGTGCCATCAGCTTGGGGAGGGATAATTCACCCCTCCACTTT
TRBV10-3	-	TRBJ2-2	many	CAMEGDGELFF	TGTGCCATGGAGGGCGACGGGGAGCTGTTTTTT
TRBV9	TRBD1	TRBJ1-4	many	CASSARTGNEKLFF	TGTGCCAGCAGCGCCCGGACAGGGAATGAAAAACTGTTTTTT
TRBV5-1	-	TRBJ1-4	many	CASSPGGSEKLFF	TGCGCCAGCAGCCCGGGAGGGTCTGAAAAACTGTTTTTT
TRBV7-7	TRBD2	TRBJ2-5	many	CASSLGSGGTQETQYF	TGTGCCAGCAGCTTAGGTAGCGGGGGAACCCAAGAGACCCAGTACTTC
TRBV11-2	-	TRBJ1-1	many	CASSLVGGRTEAFF	TGTGCCAGCAGCTTAGTAGGCGGGAGAACTGAAGCTTTCTTT
TRBV5-1	TRBD2	TRBJ2-1	many	CASSLLRGGYNEQFF	TGCGCCAGCAGCTTGTTGCGGGGGGGCTACAATGAGCAGTTCTTC
TRBV12-3/TRBV12-4	TRBD2	TRBJ2-3	many	CASSSGTSGSARDTQYF	TGTGCCAGCAGCTCTGGGACTAGCGGCTCTGCCAGAGATACGCAGTATTTT
TRBV5-5	-	TRBJ1-4	many	CASRQAANEKLFF	TGTGCCAGCCGGCAGGCGGCTAATGAAAAACTGTTTTTT
TRBV12-3/TRBV12-4	TRBD2	TRBJ2-7	-	CASSLVGGRAPYEQYF	TGTGCCAGCAGTTTAGTAGGCGGGAGGGCCCCCTACGAGCAGTACTTC
TRBV5-1	-	TRBJ2-7	-	CASSRGISGRGHEQYF	TGCGCCAGCAGCCGTGGGATTTCGGGTAGGGGCCACGAGCAGTACTTC
TRBV20-1	-	TRBJ2-5	many	CSAIQLTGQETQYF	TGCAGTGCTATCCAGTTGACAGGCCAAGAGACCCAGTACTTC
TRBV30	-	TRBJ2-7	few	CAFRSLDDYEQYF	TGTGCCTTCCGGAGCCTAGACGACTACGAGCAGTACTTC
TRBV29-1	-	TRBJ2-7	many	CSVERGRSYEQYF	TGCAGCGTTGAAAGGGGGAGATCCTACGAGCAGTACTTC
TRBV29-1	-	TRBJ1-1	many	CSVDGGGSQTEAFF	TGCAGCGTTGATGGAGGGGGATCACAAACTGAAGCTTTCTTT
TRBV20-1	TRBD1	TRBJ1-1	many	CSVAQGANTEAFF	TGCAGTGTCGCCCAGGGGGCGAACACTGAAGCTTTCTTT
TRBV5-1	TRBD2	TRBJ2-7	many	CASSLEPGGSYEQYF	TGCGCCAGCAGCTTGGAGCCGGGGGGTTCCTACGAGCAGTACTTC